The clone carrying this TCR beta chain was detected many times. The CDR3 loop spans 14 amino acids. The V and J ends lost 8 bases and 1 base respectively, with 12 bases between them. Germline V gene lookup returns CDR1 MNHEY and CDR2 SVGEGT. The sample belongs to a study of blood T cells in healthy people across ages. Looking at the study overall: The capture of about one barcoded beta molecule per two T cells was achieved by template switching.

The second PCR ran roughly 7 to 11 cycles with a sample-barcoded 5' primer and J-beta primers. A single record per CDR3 protein comes from TCRdb applying MiXCR to the 5' RACE reads. The data show around 870,000 distinct CDR3 sequences, with 29% seen just once and about 18% held by the top ten. The sequencing input was blood. The clonotype was recovered from an elderly woman in good health. The V gene is TRBV6-2 or TRBV6-3, the J gene TRBJ2-1; no firm D call. The CDR3 spells CASSSQISYNEQFF. CDR3 nucleotide sequence: TGTGCCAGCTCTTCCCAGATATCCTACAATGAGCAGTTCTTC.